Described below is a single T cell receptor beta chain sequence and its context. Clones were read by immunoSEQ multiplex PCR, and TCRdb kept only the in-frame ones, dropping some. This sample has about 62,000 clones; around 85% occur once, and the top ten carry over 3.5%. The J segment lost 2 bases and the V segment lost 4 bases, leaving 12 bases of the junction unmatched. CDR3 size: 18 residues. Germline assignment: CDR1 KGHSH and CDR2 LQKENI. This sample stems from a study of OX40 agonist ivuxolimab in advanced cancers. The sample here was CD4+ or CD8+ T cells sorted from blood, taken in a trial of the OX40 agonist ivuxolimab. This sequence was found in an adult with an advanced solid tumor such as melanoma, head and neck, liver or kidney cancer. The chain links TRBV18 to TRBJ2-1, with 9 bases fitting TRBD2. CDR3 coding DNA: TGTGCCAGCTCACGGGGGCGCGGGAGGGTAATGACCTACAATGAGCAGTTCTTC. Translation gives CASSRGRGRVMTYNEQFF.